This T cell receptor beta chain was retrieved from a study of PD-1 blockade in classical Hodgkin lymphoma. Comment on this clone: What it binds is not known.

Points from the study as a whole: Baseline diversity was lower in partial responders and progressors than complete responders. Newly diagnosed patients reportedly had lower baseline TCR diversity than healthy donors.

Every patient experienced relapse after autologous stem cell transplantation, and brentuximab vedotin exposure varied. The V gene's germline CDR1 is SGHAT and CDR2 FQNNGV. The trim removed 5 bases at V and 5 bases at J, leaving 9 bases unmatched. This CDR3 contains 16 residues. TCRdb's table, derived via immunoSEQ multiplex PCR, lists solely in-frame clones and lacks some. Of 55,000 to 80,000 clones in the sample, about 93% were seen once. This receptor was identified in a human donor with classical Hodgkin lymphoma. The chain joins TRBV11-2 to TRBJ2-5; TRBD2 matches 12 bases. Sequencing used peripheral blood mononuclear cells (PBMCs), obtained at baseline. The CDR3 nucleotides are TGTGCCAGCAGCCCAACTAGCGGGAGGCGTTGGGAGACCCAGTACTTC. The encoded protein is CASSPTSGRRWETQYF.